The sequence of this T cell receptor beta chain was determined in a study of Graves' ophthalmopathy and Graves' hyperthyroidism. The TCR beta CDR3 regions underwent amplification from RNA transcripts. The first round was an RT-PCR with HTBI primers, and the second round was a multiplex PCR. TCRdb independently ran MiXCR on the multiplex PCR reads; one entry per CDR3 protein. Of about 200,000 distinct CDR3 sequences detected, 29% appear once; the ten largest clones hold approximately 9.1%. This clonotype was observed a handful of times. The CDR3 is 12 amino acids. Trimming pared 2 bases from V and 10 bases from J, leaving 9 bases between. Germline V lookup: CDR1 MNHEY, CDR2 SVGEGT. The diagnosis was founded upon clinical symptoms, serum thyroxine, TRAb, thyroid ultrasound and orbital computed tomography.

Sequenced sample: peripheral blood. The receptor's source is a man aged 45 to 65 with Graves' ophthalmopathy. This chain links TRBV6-2 or TRBV6-3 with TRBJ1-5, with a weak D call TRBD1 (6 bases). CDR3 in amino acids: CASSYAGTPQHF. CDR3 DNA: TGTGCCAGCAGTTACGCCGGGACACCCCAGCATTTT.